Below are 28 T cell receptor beta chains sequenced from a single sample in a study of CD8+ T cells in alopecia areata. RNA was extracted and reverse transcribed into cDNA as the sequencing template. Data came from immunoSEQ multiplex PCR; TCRdb stores just in-frame clones and leaves some out. The repertoire holds hundreds of thousands of clones, with less than 45% as singletons. Treatment reported: oral pan-JAK inhibitor, 5-10 mg twice daily. Sequenced here: CD4+ T cells sorted from blood, sampled between weeks 30 and 35, from a patient treated with tofacitinib. These receptors were taken from a human donor with alopecia areata.

This chain joins TRBV7-9 and TRBJ1-2; D is unresolved. Germline values: CDR1 SEHNR, CDR2 FQNEAQ (reference sequence). The CDR3 consists of 14 residues. Trimming left V 5 bases short and J 2 bases short, with 12 bases between. The CDR3 protein is CASSLQTENYGYTF. The DNA of the CDR3 is TGTGCCAGCAGCCTCCAGACCGAGAACTATGGCTACACCTTC.

The gene calls are TRBV27 and TRBJ1-1; D not resolved. The V gene's germline CDR1 is MNHEY and CDR2 SMNVEV (reference sequence). Trimming stripped 4 bases from V and 3 bases from J, with 12 bases between. The CDR3 is made up of 14 amino acids. The CDR3 DNA is TGTGCCAGCAGTTCCCGGTCAGTTGACACTGAAGCTTTCTTT. This gives the protein CASSSRSVDTEAFF.

The rearrangement joins TRBV2 to TRBJ2-5; D is uncertain. In germline, CDR1 is SNHLY, CDR2 FYNNEI. The CDR3 contains 11 residues. V was cut by 2 bases and J by 2 bases, with 0 bases left in between. The CDR3 is CASSEQETQYF. In DNA, the CDR3 is TGTGCCAGCAGTGAACAAGAGACCCAGTACTTC. The complete variable domain, with remaining parts taken from reference TRBV2 and TRBJ2-5, reads EPEVTQTPSHQVTQMGQEVILRCVPISNHLYFYWYRQILGQKVEFLVSFYNNEISEKSEIFDDQFSVERPDGSNFTLKIRSTKLEDSAMYFCASSEQETQYFGPGTRLLVL.

The V and J genes are TRBV6-5 and TRBJ1-5; D remains ambiguous. CDR1 MNHEY and CDR2 SVGAGI come from the germline V gene. This CDR3 contains 13 residues. Trimming pared 0 bases from V and 9 bases from J, leaving 9 bases between. This CDR3 reads CASSYSDRGPQHF. The CDR3 DNA sequence: TGTGCCAGCAGTTACTCCGATCGGGGGCCCCAGCATTTT.

The chain is built from TRBV30 and TRBJ1-6; tentatively, D is TRBD1 (5 bases). The CDR3 is 14 residues long. Germline CDR1 reads GTSNPN; CDR2 reads SVGIG (reference sequence). The V and J ends lost 0 bases and 7 bases respectively, with 10 bases between them. DNA of the CDR3: TGTGCCTGGAGTGTATTGGGGGTAAATTCACCCCTCCACTTT. Its protein is CAWSVLGVNSPLHF.

This clone was picked up a small number of times. The CDR3 spells CASSLGVWGNYGYTF. The DNA of the CDR3 is TGTGCCAGCAGCTTAGGAGTTTGGGGGAACTATGGCTACACCTTC. The chain uses TRBV7-8 and TRBJ1-2; TRBD1 might be the D (5 bases). The CDR3 is 15 amino acids. The V end was cut by 1 base, the J end by 2 bases, with 11 bases between. Germline CDR1 is SGHVS and CDR2 is FQNEAQ.

The V and J genes are TRBV7-3 and TRBJ2-1; 9 bases are a match to TRBD1. The CDR3 is made up of 14 amino acids. V was clipped by 0 bases and J by 10 bases; unmatched bases: 4. The germline V gene has CDR1 SGHTA and CDR2 FQGTGA. The CDR3 DNA sequence: TGTGCCAGCAGCTTAACGGACAGGGGAGGAGAGCAGTTCTTC. This encodes CASSLTDRGGEQFF.

This chain uses TRBV6-5 with TRBJ2-5; 9 nucleotides match TRBD1. Trimming removed 5 bases from V and 2 bases from J; junction bases left unmatched: 6. Germline assignment: CDR1 MNHEY and CDR2 SVGAGI. The CDR3 consists of 15 residues. CDR3 region: CASSQGQGPQETQYF. CDR3 nucleotide sequence: TGTGCCAGCAGTCAAGGACAGGGGCCTCAAGAGACCCAGTACTTC.

The chain uses TRBV7-2 and TRBJ2-7; maybe TRBD1 (5 bases). The germline V gene has CDR1 SGHTA and CDR2 FQGNSA. CDR3 size: 14 residues. Trimming removed 6 bases from V and 2 bases from J, with 14 bases in between. The CDR3 DNA follows: TGTGCCAGCAGGATACAGGCTGGGCCCTACGAGCAGTACTTC. As protein: CASRIQAGPYEQYF.

The sample holds a few counts of this clone. The rearrangement uses TRBV6-6 and TRBJ2-7, with D hard to call. The CDR3 has 12 residues. Germline CDR1 MNHNY, CDR2 SVGAGI (reference sequence). V was trimmed by 2 bases and J by 6 bases, leaving 8 bases between them. DNA for the CDR3: TGTGCCAGCAGTTACAGGGCCTCCGAGCAGTACTTC. It encodes CASSYRASEQYF.

The chain carries TRBV7-9 and TRBJ2-7; possible D gene TRBD2, 5 bases. This CDR3 has 16 amino acids. Germline lookup yields CDR1 SEHNR and CDR2 FQNEAQ (reference sequence). The germline V and J ends were trimmed by 1 base and 1 base, with 14 bases remaining between them. CDR3 DNA sequence: TGTGCCAGCAGCTTAGAGGAAGGACTGGGGTCCTACGAGCAGTACTTC. Translated: CASSLEEGLGSYEQYF.

The chain uses TRBV30 and TRBJ1-1; D call uncertain. The V and J ends lost 5 bases and 0 bases respectively, with 10 bases between them. This CDR3 comprises 13 residues. Germline CDR1 and CDR2: GTSNPN and SVGIG (reference sequence). The chain's CDR3 is CAWGEHLNTEAFF. DNA for the CDR3: TGTGCCTGGGGGGAACACTTGAACACTGAAGCTTTCTTT.

The chain recombines TRBV5-1 with TRBJ2-5; 9 nucleotides line up with TRBD1. CDR3 length: 15 amino acids. With V trimmed by 3 bases and J by 5 bases, 8 bases remained unmatched. CDR1 is SGHRS, CDR2 YFSETQ, per germline. CDR3 amino acids: CASSSRTGAEETQYF. CDR3 DNA sequence: TGCGCCAGCAGCTCACGGACAGGGGCAGAGGAGACCCAGTACTTC.

This clone was counted only a few times. The chain combines TRBV30 with TRBJ2-7; D possibly uses TRBD1 or TRBD2 (5 bases each). The germline CDR1 and CDR2 sequences are GTSNPN and SVGIG (reference sequence). The CDR3 is 13 residues long. V lost 5 bases, J lost 6 bases, and 17 bases lay in between. CDR3 loop: CAWDPKRGSEQYF. DNA for the CDR3: TGTGCCTGGGACCCCAAGAGGGGTTCCGAGCAGTACTTC.

The sample holds many counts of this clone. This same CDR3 is encoded by further DNA sequences in the sample. The chain employs TRBV7-9 and TRBJ2-6, with D hard to call. V was clipped by 5 bases and J by 4 bases, with 6 bases between them. CDR3 length: 13 amino acids. The germline CDR1 and CDR2 sequences are SEHNR and FQNEAQ (reference sequence). CDR3 DNA sequence: TGTGCCAGCAGCCGGTCCGGGGCCAACGTCCTGACTTTC. Translated, it gives CASSRSGANVLTF.

This chain uses TRBV2 with TRBJ2-7; D is undetermined. The V gene's germline CDR1 is SNHLY and CDR2 FYNNEI. V lost 5 bases, J lost 7 bases, and 9 bases lay in between. The CDR3 totals 11 residues. For the CDR3, the DNA is TGTGCCAGCAGTTACATGGAAGAGCAGTACTTC. It encodes CASSYMEEQYF.

This chain links TRBV30 with TRBJ1-1; 8 bases are shared with TRBD1. CDR1 and CDR2 from the germline V gene are GTSNPN and SVGIG (reference sequence). There are 14 residues in the CDR3. The trim removed 2 bases at V and 6 bases at J, leaving 8 bases unmatched. The CDR3 loop reads CAWSLPDRVSEAFF. The CDR3 bases are TGTGCCTGGAGTCTCCCGGACAGGGTCTCTGAAGCTTTCTTT. The full variable domain, in which reference TRBV30 and TRBJ1-1 provide the parts outside the CDR3, is SQTIHQWPATLVQPVGSPLSLECTVEGTSNPNLYWYRQAAGRGLQLLFYSVGIGQISSEVPQNLSASRPQDRQFILSSKKLLLSDSGFYLCAWSLPDRVSEAFFGQGTRLTVV.

The chain combines TRBV30 with TRBJ2-1; D unclear. The CDR3 is 16 residues long. The germline V and J ends were trimmed by 2 bases and 0 bases, with 14 bases remaining between them. Germline CDR1 and CDR2: GTSNPN and SVGIG (reference sequence). Here the CDR3 DNA reads TGTGCCTGGAGTCAAACCCCAGGCCTCTCCTACAATGAGCAGTTCTTC. It encodes CAWSQTPGLSYNEQFF.

This clone was picked up many times. The chain combines TRBV19 with TRBJ1-2; D ambiguous. CDR3 length: 14 residues. The germline CDR1 and CDR2 sequences are LNHDA and SQIVND (reference sequence). V dropped 3 bases and J dropped 5 bases, with 13 bases sitting between them. The CDR3 is CASSINAAAYGYTF. The CDR3 bases are TGTGCCAGTAGTATTAATGCGGCAGCTTATGGCTACACCTTC.

J is TRBJ2-7 and V is TRBV13, with D unresolved. With 2 bases removed from V and 0 bases from J, the gap between germline ends came to 8 bases. The germline gives CDR1 PRHDT, CDR2 FYEKMQ (reference sequence). CDR3 size: 14 residues. CDR3 DNA: TGTGCCAGCAGCTTAAGTCCCGACTCCTACGAGCAGTACTTC. This sequence encodes CASSLSPDSYEQYF.

This clone has just a few counts. The chain combines TRBV5-6 with TRBJ2-3; 10 nucleotides agree with TRBD2. In germline, CDR1 is SGHDT, CDR2 YYEEEE. The CDR3 runs 14 residues. V was clipped by 4 bases and J by 4 bases; unmatched bases: 3. The CDR3 DNA sequence: TGTGCCAGCAGCGGGCTAGCGGGAGCAGATACGCAGTATTTT. Translation: CASSGLAGADTQYF.

This clone was counted between two and nine times. The genes are TRBV27 and TRBJ1-1; maybe TRBD1 (5 bases). Deletions cut 2 bases from V and 0 bases from J, with 13 bases between. The CDR3 consists of 16 residues. Germline-derived CDR1 and CDR2 are MNHEY and SMNVEV (reference sequence). The CDR3: CASSLKFGTVNTEAFF. The CDR3 coding sequence is TGTGCCAGCAGTTTAAAGTTTGGGACGGTGAACACTGAAGCTTTCTTT.

The chain couples TRBV7-9 to TRBJ1-1; D uncertain. The germline gives CDR1 SEHNR, CDR2 FQNEAQ (reference sequence). The CDR3 extends over 14 amino acids. Trimming left V 2 bases short and J 7 bases short, with 14 bases between. The CDR3 sequence is CASSLFPGHSEAFF. The CDR3 DNA sequence: TGTGCCAGCAGCTTATTCCCAGGCCACAGTGAAGCTTTCTTT.

This chain connects TRBV6-6 to TRBJ1-5; TRBD1 matches 10 bases. Germline loops: CDR1 MNHNY, CDR2 SVGAGI (reference sequence). This CDR3 comprises 14 residues. The J segment lost 6 bases and the V segment lost 5 bases, leaving 4 bases of the junction unmatched. The chain's CDR3 is CASSGGQGIQPQHF. In nucleotides, the CDR3 is TGTGCCAGCAGTGGGGGACAGGGGATTCAGCCCCAGCATTTT.

For the CDR3, the DNA is TGCGCCAGCAGCCATTGGTTGAGCTCCTACGAGCAGTACTTC. Protein product: CASSHWLSSYEQYF. The chain employs TRBV4-1 and TRBJ2-7; D is unclear. The V gene's germline CDR1 is MGHRA and CDR2 YSYEKL. Trimming shortened V by 3 bases and J by 0 bases, and 9 bases separated the two germline ends. CDR3 length: 14 residues.

The V and J genes are TRBV7-2 and TRBJ1-1; a weak D match, TRBD1 (6 bases). This CDR3 region has 14 residues. Per the germline V gene, CDR1 is SGHTA and CDR2 is FQGNSA. Trimming took 6 bases from V and 2 from J, leaving 13 bases between them. The CDR3 DNA reads as TGTGCCAGCAGACCCCGACAGGCAAACACTGAAGCTTTCTTT. Its protein product is CASRPRQANTEAFF. Full variable domain (remainder filled in from reference TRBV7-2 and TRBJ1-1): GAGVSQSPSNKVTEKGKDVELRCDPISGHTALYWYRQSLGQGLEFLIYFQGNSAPDKSGLPSDRFSAERTGGSVSTLTIQRTQQEDSAVYLCASRPRQANTEAFFGQGTRLTVV.

The chain has TRBV9 and TRBJ1-2, with D tentatively TRBD1 (6 bases). The V gene lost 0 bases and the J gene lost 0 bases, with 18 bases spanning the gap. Looked up from germline, CDR1 is SGDLS and CDR2 is YYNGEE. This CDR3 is built from 18 residues. The CDR3 protein is CASSVGPGSRGANYGYTF. The CDR3 nucleotides read TGTGCCAGCAGCGTAGGGCCAGGATCCAGGGGAGCTAACTATGGCTACACCTTC.

V and J are TRBV5-6 and TRBJ2-5, with D unclear. The germline gives CDR1 SGHDT, CDR2 YYEEEE. The V end was cut by 4 bases, the J end by 1 base, with 11 bases between. This CDR3 has 14 amino acids. The CDR3 bases are TGTGCCAGCAGCCGCTGGGGTGGCCAAGAGACCCAGTACTTC. It specifies CASSRWGGQETQYF.